Listed below are T cell receptor beta chains from one sample, sequenced in a study of CD8+CD57+ T cells in acquired aplastic anemia. TCRdb itself ran the reads through MiXCR, one entry per CDR3 protein. The table shows more than 150,000 distinct CDR3 sequences, with 64% occurring only once. The sequenced sample consisted of sorted CD4+, CD8+, or CD8+CD57+ T cells (not recorded which) from PBMCs. The receptors shown here come from a human donor with severe aplastic anemia or a healthy control (not recorded which). The CDR3 runs from the conserved cysteine through the conserved F or W. A D gene is named only where the DNA matches it firmly.

>TRBJ1-2|.|TRBV10-2
CAIQRNYGYTF
>TRBJ1-6|.|TRBV7-9
CASSLGSSYNSPLHF
>TRBJ2-7|.|TRBV7-2
CASSLAASDISYEQYF
>TRBJ2-7|TRBD2|TRBV19
CASSIAAGGAYEQYF
>TRBJ2-7|TRBD1|TRBV7-6
CASSLTLPGQAGYEQYF
>TRBJ1-1|.|TRBV7-8
CASSLTYTEAFF
>TRBJ2-5|TRBD1|TRBV7-8
CASSVGTGVMEETQYF
>TRBJ1-4|TRBD1|TRBV5-6
CASSSQLGTGVEKLFF
>TRBJ2-6|.|TRBV28
CASSLRDGGEANVLTF
>TRBJ2-3|.|TRBV5-6
CASGDGSTDTQYF
>TRBJ2-7|TRBD2|TRBV19
CASTVAGNYEQYF
>TRBJ2-5|.|TRBV5-1
CASSLGTTGQETQYF
>TRBJ2-1|.|TRBV24-1
CATSDMAAQKLNEQFF
>TRBJ1-3|.|TRBV7-6
CASSLRQISGNTIYF
>TRBJ1-4|.|TRBV10-2
CASSERGFATNEKLFF
>TRBJ2-1|.|TRBV20-1
CSARGGRYNEQFF
>TRBJ1-3|.|TRBV10-3
CAISEAGQGKTEAFFGNTIYF
>TRBJ2-1|TRBD2|TRBV12-3/TRBV12-4
CASSPAGGFYNEQFF
>TRBJ1-2|.|TRBV25-1
CASTRGDYGYTF
>TRBJ2-1|TRBD2|TRBV25-1
CASSEYRTSGGRYNEQFF
>TRBJ1-2|TRBD1|TRBV2
CADTRGGRDGYTF
>TRBJ1-1|.|TRBV13
CASSFYSRTEAFF